The T cell receptor (beta chain) under discussion was sequenced for a study of T cell repertoires in cytomegalovirus infection. Study summary: CMV infection together with matching HLA type was indicated by public TCR beta signatures.

V shed 3 bases and J 0 bases; nucleotides not matched to a gene: 6. There are 17 residues in the CDR3. In germline, CDR1 is LNHDA, CDR2 SQIVND (reference sequence). MiXCR, run by TCRdb on the reads, gives a single entry per CDR3 protein. The sample contains around 170,000 distinct CDR3 sequences, around 15% of which appear only once. The chain is built from TRBV19 and TRBJ2-1; 9 nucleotides line up with TRBD2. The material sequenced was PBMCs. The receptor's source is a human donor in good health (CMV status not recorded). Some clones in this sample may be carry-over from other donors' samples. The CDR3 here is CASSITSGRSSYNEQFF. DNA of the CDR3: TGTGCCAGTAGTATCACGAGCGGGAGGAGCTCCTACAATGAGCAGTTCTTC.